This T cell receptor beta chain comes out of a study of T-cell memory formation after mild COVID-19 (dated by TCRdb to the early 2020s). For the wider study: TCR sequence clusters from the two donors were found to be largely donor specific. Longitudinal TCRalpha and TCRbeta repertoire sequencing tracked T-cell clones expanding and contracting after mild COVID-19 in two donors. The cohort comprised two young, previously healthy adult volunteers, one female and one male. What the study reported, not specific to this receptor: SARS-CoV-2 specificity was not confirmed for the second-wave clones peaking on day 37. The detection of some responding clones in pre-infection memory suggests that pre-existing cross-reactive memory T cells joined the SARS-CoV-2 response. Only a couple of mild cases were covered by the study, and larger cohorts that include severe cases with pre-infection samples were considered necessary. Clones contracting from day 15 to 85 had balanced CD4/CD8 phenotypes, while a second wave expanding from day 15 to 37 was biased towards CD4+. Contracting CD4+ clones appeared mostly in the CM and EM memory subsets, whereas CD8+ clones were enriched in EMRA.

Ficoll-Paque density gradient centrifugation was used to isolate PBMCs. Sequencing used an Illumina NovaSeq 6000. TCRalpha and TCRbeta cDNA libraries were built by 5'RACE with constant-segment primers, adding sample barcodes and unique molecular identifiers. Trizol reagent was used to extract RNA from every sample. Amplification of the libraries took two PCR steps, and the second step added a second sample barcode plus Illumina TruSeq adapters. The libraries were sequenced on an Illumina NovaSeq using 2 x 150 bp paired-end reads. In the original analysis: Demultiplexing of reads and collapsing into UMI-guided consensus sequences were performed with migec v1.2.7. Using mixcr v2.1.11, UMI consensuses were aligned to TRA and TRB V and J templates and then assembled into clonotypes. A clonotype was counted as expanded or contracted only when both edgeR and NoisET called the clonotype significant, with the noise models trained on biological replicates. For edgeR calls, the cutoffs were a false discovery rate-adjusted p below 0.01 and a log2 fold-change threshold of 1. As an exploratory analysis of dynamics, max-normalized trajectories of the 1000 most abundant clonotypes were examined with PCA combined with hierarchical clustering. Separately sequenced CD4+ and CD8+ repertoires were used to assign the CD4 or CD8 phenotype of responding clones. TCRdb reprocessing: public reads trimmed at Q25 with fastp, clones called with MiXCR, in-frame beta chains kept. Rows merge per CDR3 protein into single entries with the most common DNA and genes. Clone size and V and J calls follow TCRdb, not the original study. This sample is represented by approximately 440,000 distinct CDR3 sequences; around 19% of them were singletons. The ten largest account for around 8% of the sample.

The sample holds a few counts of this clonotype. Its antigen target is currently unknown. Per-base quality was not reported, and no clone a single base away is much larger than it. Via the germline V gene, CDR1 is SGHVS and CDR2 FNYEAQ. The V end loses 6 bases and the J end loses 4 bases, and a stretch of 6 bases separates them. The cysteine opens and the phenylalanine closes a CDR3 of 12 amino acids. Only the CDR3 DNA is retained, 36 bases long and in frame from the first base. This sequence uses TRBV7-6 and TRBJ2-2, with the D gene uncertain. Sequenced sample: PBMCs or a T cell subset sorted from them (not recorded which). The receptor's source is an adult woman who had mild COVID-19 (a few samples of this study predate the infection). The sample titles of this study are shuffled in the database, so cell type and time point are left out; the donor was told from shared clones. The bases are TGTGCCAGCAGGGGAATCACCGGGGAGCTGTTTTTT. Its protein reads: CASRGITGELFF.